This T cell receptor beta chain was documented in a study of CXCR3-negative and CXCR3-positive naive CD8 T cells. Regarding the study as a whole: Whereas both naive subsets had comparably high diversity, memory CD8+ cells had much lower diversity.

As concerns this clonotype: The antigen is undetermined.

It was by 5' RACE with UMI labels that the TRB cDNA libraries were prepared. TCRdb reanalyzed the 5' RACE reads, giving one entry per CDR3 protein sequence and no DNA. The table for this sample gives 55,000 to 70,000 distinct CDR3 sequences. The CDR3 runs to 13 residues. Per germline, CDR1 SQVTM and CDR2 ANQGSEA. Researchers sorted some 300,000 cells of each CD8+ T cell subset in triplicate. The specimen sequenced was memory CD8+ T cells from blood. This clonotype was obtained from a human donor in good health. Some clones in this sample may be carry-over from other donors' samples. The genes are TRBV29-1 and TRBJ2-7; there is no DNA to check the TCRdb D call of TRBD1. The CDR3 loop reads CSVRTGVVYEQYF.